A selection of T cell receptor beta chains follows, all from one sample in a study of cytomegalovirus exposure and HLA in healthy donors. The method was immunoSEQ multiplex PCR; TCRdb's version includes in-frame clones alone and lacks a portion of them. The sample lists tens of thousands of clones, nearly 96% occurring once. The sample taken for sequencing was PBMCs. Source of these receptors: a woman between 18 and 29 years old in good health and CMV-seropositive. Each CDR3 is given with its conserved first and last residue. Fields, in order: clone size, V gene, D gene, J gene, CDR3 protein, CDR3 DNA. D genes are given only for firm matches. Where a row states a size, it is once, few, many or the class of an expanded clone; other rows omit it.

abundance: NA
v_gene: TRBV28
d_gene: NA
j_gene: TRBJ2-3
CDR3aa: CASSLDRDDTDTQYF
CDR3nt: TGTGCCAGCAGCTTGGACAGAGATGACACAGATACGCAGTATTTT

abundance: once
v_gene: TRBV7-9
d_gene: NA
j_gene: TRBJ1-1
CDR3aa: CASSLGQGWTEAFF
CDR3nt: TGTGCCAGCAGCTTAGGTCAGGGATGGACTGAAGCTTTCTTT

abundance: once
v_gene: TRBV28
d_gene: NA
j_gene: TRBJ1-3
CDR3aa: CASSPRDNSGNTIYF
CDR3nt: TGTGCCAGCAGTCCCCGGGACAACTCTGGAAACACCATATATTTT

abundance: NA
v_gene: TRBV9
d_gene: TRBD2
j_gene: TRBJ2-5
CDR3aa: CASSVGLLAGGQETQYF
CDR3nt: TGTGCCAGCAGCGTAGGTTTACTAGCGGGAGGGCAAGAGACCCAGTACTTC

abundance: NA
v_gene: TRBV16
d_gene: NA
j_gene: TRBJ2-1
CDR3aa: CASSQSMEHYNEQFF
CDR3nt: TGTGCCAGCAGCCAATCTATGGAGCACTACAATGAGCAGTTCTTC

abundance: NA
v_gene: TRBV7-9
d_gene: TRBD1
j_gene: TRBJ1-2
CDR3aa: CASSYSRGRTYGYTF
CDR3nt: TGTGCCAGCAGCTATAGCAGGGGGCGAACCTATGGCTACACCTTC

abundance: once
v_gene: TRBV7-3
d_gene: TRBD2
j_gene: TRBJ2-1
CDR3aa: CASSSGTSGSQFF
CDR3nt: TGTGCCAGCAGCTCCGGGACTAGCGGGAGTCAGTTCTTC

abundance: NA
v_gene: TRBV28
d_gene: TRBD1
j_gene: TRBJ1-5
CDR3aa: CASSAPGQANQPQHF
CDR3nt: TGTGCCAGCAGTGCGCCGGGACAGGCCAATCAGCCCCAGCATTTT

abundance: NA
v_gene: TRBV6-6
d_gene: NA
j_gene: TRBJ1-5
CDR3aa: CASSSGGHQPQHF
CDR3nt: TGTGCCAGCAGTTCCGGGGGACATCAGCCCCAGCATTTT

abundance: NA
v_gene: TRBV1
d_gene: NA
j_gene: TRBJ2-1
CDR3aa: CTSLIAGEPYNEQFF
CDR3nt: TGCACCAGCCTAATAGCGGGAGAACCGTACAATGAGCAGTTCTTC

abundance: NA
v_gene: TRBV6-5
d_gene: NA
j_gene: TRBJ2-1
CDR3aa: CASSYTAVSSYNEQFF
CDR3nt: TGTGCCAGCAGTTACACAGCGGTTAGCTCCTACAATGAGCAGTTCTTC